A selection of T cell receptor beta chains follows, all from one sample in a study of regulatory T cells in long-lasting Graves disease. A single record per CDR3 protein comes from TCRdb applying MiXCR to the multiplex PCR reads. Altogether around 420,000 distinct CDR3 sequences are present, roughly 16% being singletons, with the ten largest covering about 20%. The sample in question was peripheral blood mononuclear cells (PBMCs), obtained at new diagnosis, from a patient treated with antithyroid drugs. The source of these receptors is a female donor with Graves disease. Both conserved end residues are part of each CDR3. D genes are given only for firm matches. Some rows have no size entry. The others give once, few or many, or a class for an expanded clone.

V gene	CDR3 length	J gene	clone size	D gene	CDR3 protein	CDR3 DNA
TRBV2	18	TRBJ2-6	many	TRBD1	CASSVSRDSHSGANVLTF	TGTGCCAGCAGTGTGTCAAGGGACAGTCACTCTGGGGCCAACGTCCTGACTTTC
TRBV28	15	TRBJ2-5	many	TRBD2	CASRPGTSGSETQYF	TGTGCCAGCAGACCCGGGACTAGCGGGAGCGAGACCCAGTACTTC
TRBV4-3	19	TRBJ2-1	many	NA	CASSQDLGGSPPSYNEQFF	TGCGCCAGCAGCCAAGATCTTGGCGGGTCTCCTCCTTCCTACAATGAGCAGTTCTTC
TRBV5-6	16	TRBJ1-5	NA	TRBD1	CASSRTVDRGLLPQHF	TGTGCCAGCAGCCGAACCGTAGACAGGGGGCTCTTGCCCCAGCATTTT
TRBV7-7	13	TRBJ2-2	NA	TRBD1	CAGSLTGDGELFF	TGTGCTGGCAGCCTAACAGGGGACGGGGAGCTGTTTTTT
TRBV28	16	TRBJ2-7	many	TRBD2	CASSLPGLAGEYEQYF	TGTGCCAGCAGTTTACCGGGACTAGCGGGAGAGTACGAGCAGTACTTC
TRBV10-1	16	TRBJ2-3	many	NA	CASSESTLQWADTQYF	TGCGCCAGCAGTGAGTCGACACTCCAATGGGCAGATACGCAGTATTTT
TRBV5-1	13	TRBJ1-1	many	NA	CASSTGGNTEAFF	TGCGCCAGCAGCACCGGGGGGAACACTGAAGCTTTCTTT
TRBV6-2/TRBV6-3	15	TRBJ2-7	many	NA	CASSYSTGFSYEQYF	TGTGCCAGCAGTTACTCCACAGGCTTTTCCTACGAGCAGTACTTC
TRBV12-5	15	TRBJ1-3	many	TRBD1	CASAGTGTGGNTIYF	TGTGCTAGTGCCGGGACCGGGACAGGAGGAAACACCATATATTTT
TRBV4-1	18	TRBJ1-4	many	NA	CASSPIIRVRATNEKLFF	TGCGCCAGCAGCCCAATAATACGGGTCCGTGCAACTAATGAAAAACTGTTTTTT
TRBV9	16	TRBJ2-5	NA	NA	CASSPDMGDRQETQYF	TGTGCCAGCAGCCCCGATATGGGGGACCGTCAAGAGACCCAGTACTTC
TRBV28	14	TRBJ1-1	many	NA	CASRRQVMNTEAFF	TGTGCCAGCAGAAGACAGGTGATGAACACTGAAGCTTTCTTT
TRBV12-3/TRBV12-4	18	TRBJ1-2	NA	NA	CASSLAPGEGGYNYGYTF	TGTGCCAGCAGTTTAGCGCCAGGGGAGGGAGGGTATAACTATGGCTACACCTTC
TRBV20-1	11	TRBJ1-2	few	NA	CSAKVPYGYTF	TGCAGTGCTAAAGTGCCATATGGCTACACCTTC
TRBV11-2	19	TRBJ2-7	many	TRBD1	CASSQWRGDRGPVTYEQYF	TGTGCCAGCAGCCAGTGGAGGGGGGACAGGGGTCCCGTTACCTACGAGCAGTACTTC
TRBV18	13	TRBJ1-4	NA	NA	CASSVQSNEKLFF	TGTGCCAGCTCGGTCCAGTCAAATGAAAAACTGTTTTTT
TRBV12-3/TRBV12-4	14	TRBJ1-1	many	NA	CASSLVTGNTEAFF	TGTGCCAGCAGCTTAGTTACGGGTAACACTGAAGCTTTCTTT
TRBV10-3	14	TRBJ2-5	NA	TRBD1	CAISTGQDVETQYF	TGTGCCATCAGCACGGGACAGGACGTAGAGACCCAGTACTTC
TRBV7-2	15	TRBJ1-2	NA	NA	CASSLDTDWGEGYTF	TGTGCCAGCAGCTTAGACACGGATTGGGGAGAAGGCTACACCTTC
TRBV12-3/TRBV12-4	15	TRBJ2-4	few	NA	CASSKGTGPKNIQYF	TGTGCCAGCAGCAAGGGGACCGGGCCCAAAAACATTCAGTACTTC
TRBV29-1	14	TRBJ1-5	many	TRBD1	CSVTGGGRDQPQHF	TGCAGCGTAACAGGGGGCGGAAGGGATCAGCCCCAGCATTTT
TRBV20-1	18	TRBJ2-3	few	TRBD2	CSARAIPGGQGVTDTQYF	TGCAGTGCTAGGGCTATCCCGGGGGGGCAAGGCGTCACAGATACGCAGTATTTT
TRBV30	14	TRBJ2-3	many	TRBD2	CAWTLAGGADTQYF	TGTGCCTGGACCCTAGCGGGAGGAGCAGATACGCAGTATTTT
TRBV11-2	13	TRBJ1-1	many	NA	CASSSSGGGGAFF	TGTGCCAGCAGCTCCTCCGGCGGGGGTGGGGCTTTCTTT
TRBV28	15	TRBJ1-4	many	TRBD1	CASSFQGALGEKLFF	TGTGCCAGCAGTTTTCAGGGGGCGCTAGGAGAAAAACTGTTTTTT
TRBV10-3	14	TRBJ1-1	NA	TRBD1	CAISDRDRMAEAFF	TGTGCCATCAGTGACCGGGACAGAATGGCTGAAGCTTTCTTT
TRBV7-9	14	TRBJ1-3	many	NA	CASSLGRSGNTIYF	TGTGCCAGCAGCTTAGGACGCTCTGGAAACACCATATATTTT
TRBV11-1	18	TRBJ2-1	many	TRBD2	CASSLGGWTSGTYNEQFF	TGTGCCAGCAGCTTAGGGGGATGGACTAGCGGGACCTACAATGAGCAGTTCTTC
TRBV30	11	TRBJ1-2	many	NA	CAWSVGYGYTF	TGTGCCTGGAGTGTTGGCTATGGCTACACCTTC
TRBV7-9	15	TRBJ2-2	few	NA	CASSLGIWATGELLF	TGTGCCAGCAGCTTAGGCATCTGGGCCACCGGGGAGCTGCTTTTT
TRBV3-1	14	TRBJ1-1	many	NA	CASSQEPVRAEAFF	TGTGCCAGCAGCCAAGAACCGGTAAGGGCTGAAGCTTTCTTT
TRBV18	16	TRBJ1-1	few	TRBD1	CASSPRGQGALTEAFF	TGTGCCAGCTCACCACGAGGTCAGGGGGCGTTGACTGAAGCTTTCTTT
TRBV27	12	TRBJ2-3	many	NA	CASSPFGDTQYF	TGTGCCAGCAGTCCCTTTGGAGATACGCAGTATTTT
TRBV9	16	TRBJ2-3	NA	NA	CASSVVGSGGADTQYF	TGTGCCAGCAGCGTTGTCGGGAGTGGTGGCGCAGATACGCAGTATTTT